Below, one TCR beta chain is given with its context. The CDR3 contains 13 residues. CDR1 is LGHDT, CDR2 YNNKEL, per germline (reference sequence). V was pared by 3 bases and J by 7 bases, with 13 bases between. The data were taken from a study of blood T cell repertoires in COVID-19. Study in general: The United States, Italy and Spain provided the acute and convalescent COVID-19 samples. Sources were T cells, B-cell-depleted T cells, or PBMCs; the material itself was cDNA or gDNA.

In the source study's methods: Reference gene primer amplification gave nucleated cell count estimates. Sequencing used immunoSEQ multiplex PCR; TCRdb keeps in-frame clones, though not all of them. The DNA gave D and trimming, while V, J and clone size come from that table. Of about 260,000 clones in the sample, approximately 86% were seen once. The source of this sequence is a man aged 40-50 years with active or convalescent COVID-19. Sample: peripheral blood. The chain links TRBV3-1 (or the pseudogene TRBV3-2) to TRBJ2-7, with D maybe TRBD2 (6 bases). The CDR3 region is CASSQDYRPEQYF. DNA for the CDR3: TGTGCCAGCAGCCAGGACTACCGTCCGGAGCAGTACTTC.